The present T cell receptor (beta chain) was sequenced within a study of T cell changes during pregnancy in multiple sclerosis. TCRdb's copy holds only in-frame clones and misses some; the assay was immunoSEQ multiplex PCR. The sample holds some 100,000 clones, 90% to 95% seen once. The CDR3 has 13 amino acids. Trimming shortened V by 2 bases and J by 6 bases, and 11 bases separated the two germline ends. Germline CDR1 and CDR2: GTSNPN and SVGIG (reference sequence). The genes are TRBV30 and TRBJ2-1; D uncertain. The receptor was derived from a female donor with multiple sclerosis, enrolled in a pregnancy study. The specimen comprised peripheral blood, sampled in the second trimester of pregnancy. CDR3 in amino acids: CAWSPGTSNEQFF. CDR3 nucleotide sequence: TGTGCCTGGAGTCCGGGTACCAGCAATGAGCAGTTCTTC.